This T cell receptor beta chain was sequenced for a study of human T cells and chemical hapten exposure. For the study at large: The sensitizer, 2% DPC, was used on roughly 2 cm by roughly 2 cm of upper inner arm skin. Study-level results: High-frequency TCRs, those above 1 in 1000, stayed the same after DPC sensitization. Alopecia in the donors means their immune response may deviate from healthy people's.

This clonotype was recorded at least ten times. Its antigen is not known. TCRdb re-derived calls from the RACE reads in MiXCR, one entry per CDR3 protein. Among a few hundred thousand distinct CDR3 sequences listed, over 6% were seen once. Time point meaning: patch test 2, 6 weeks after DPC sensitization. The treatment: therapeutic diphenylcyclopropenone sensitization with weekly scalp DPC. Participating donors were patients with alopecia, aged 18 to 70 years, considered appropriate candidates for DPC. V lost 3 bases, J lost 0 bases, and 15 bases lay in between. This CDR3 is built from 18 residues. This TCR came from a woman aged 18-30 years with alopecia areata. Some clones in this sample may be carry-over from other donors' samples. V and J are TRBV12-3 or TRBV12-4 and TRBJ1-6; D is perhaps TRBD1 (6 bases). The material sequenced was whole blood, taken in connection with sensitization to the hapten diphenylcyclopropenone (DPC). CDR3 sequence: CASSFGQGSSSYNSPLHF. For the CDR3, the DNA is TGTGCCAGCAGTTTCGGGCAGGGGTCTAGCTCCTATAATTCACCCCTCCACTTT.